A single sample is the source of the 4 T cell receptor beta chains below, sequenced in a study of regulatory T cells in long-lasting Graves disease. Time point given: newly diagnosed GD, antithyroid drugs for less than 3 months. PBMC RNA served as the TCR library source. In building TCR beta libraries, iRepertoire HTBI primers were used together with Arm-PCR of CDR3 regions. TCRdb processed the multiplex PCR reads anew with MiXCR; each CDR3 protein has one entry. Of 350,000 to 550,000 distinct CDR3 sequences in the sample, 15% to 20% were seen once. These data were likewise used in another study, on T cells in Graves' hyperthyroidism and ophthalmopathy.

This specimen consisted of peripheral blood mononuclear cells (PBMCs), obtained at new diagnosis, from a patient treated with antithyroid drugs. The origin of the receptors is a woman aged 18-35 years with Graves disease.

This CDR3 is CASSLSRLGDQPQHF. DNA for the CDR3: TGTGCCAGCAGTTTATCGAGGTTAGGGGATCAGCCCCAGCATTTT. The chain employs TRBV27 and TRBJ1-5, with D perhaps matching TRBD1 (5 bases). The germline V gene has CDR1 MNHEY and CDR2 SMNVEV (reference sequence). Trimming shortened V by 0 bases and J by 5 bases, and 11 bases separated the two germline ends. The CDR3 has 15 residues.

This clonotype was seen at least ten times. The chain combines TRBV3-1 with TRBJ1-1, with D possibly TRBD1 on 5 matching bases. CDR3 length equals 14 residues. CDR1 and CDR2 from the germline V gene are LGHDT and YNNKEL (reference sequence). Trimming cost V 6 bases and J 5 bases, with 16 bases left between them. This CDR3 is CASSFLGAGTEAFF. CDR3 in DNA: TGTGCCAGCAGTTTCCTAGGGGCAGGGACTGAAGCTTTCTTT.

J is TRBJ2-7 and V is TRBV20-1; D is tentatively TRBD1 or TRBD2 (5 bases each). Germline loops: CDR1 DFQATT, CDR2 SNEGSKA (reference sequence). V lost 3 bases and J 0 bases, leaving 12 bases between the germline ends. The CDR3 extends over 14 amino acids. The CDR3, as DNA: TGCAGTGCTAGCCGGGACCTAAGCTCCTACGAGCAGTACTTC. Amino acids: CSASRDLSSYEQYF.

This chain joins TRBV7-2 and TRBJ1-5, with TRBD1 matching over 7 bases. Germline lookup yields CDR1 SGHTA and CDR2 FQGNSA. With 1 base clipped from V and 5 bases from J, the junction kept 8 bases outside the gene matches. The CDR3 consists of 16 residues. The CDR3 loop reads CASSLDFGTVYQPQHF. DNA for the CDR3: TGTGCCAGCAGCTTAGATTTTGGGACAGTCTATCAGCCCCAGCATTTT.